One T cell receptor (beta chain) is described in this entry. The antigen is unknown. CDR1 is SEHNR, CDR2 FQNEAQ, per germline (reference sequence). Trimming took 10 bases from V and 10 from J, leaving 14 bases between them. This CDR3 spans 11 amino acids. The data were obtained in a study of blood T cell dynamics during melanoma immunotherapy. Study outcomes and limitations: At W3, later disease-control patients showed bifurcated PBMC repertoire changes, unlike progressors.

Time point given: week 3, after first cycle of checkpoint inhibitor. Apart from a couple of fast progressors, RECIST 1.1 response was judged 12 weeks post-infusion. The data were produced by immunoSEQ multiplex PCR, yet TCRdb's version contains in-frame clones alone and is incomplete. Of about 7,300 clones in the sample, roughly four fifths were seen once. This sample comprised blood, obtained from a patient treated with checkpoint blockade. The gene calls are TRBV7-9 and TRBJ2-1, with D perhaps given as TRBD1 or TRBD2 (5 bases each). The TCR was taken from a human donor with melanoma. The CDR3 coding sequence is TGTGCCATCGGAACCGAGGGGGAGCAGTTCTTC. Amino acid sequence: CAIGTEGEQFF. Looking up the rest from reference TRBV7-9 and TRBJ2-1 gives the full variable domain: DTGVSQNPRHKITKRGQNVTFRCDPISEHNRLYWYRQTLGQGPEFLTYFQNEAQLEKSRLLSDRFSAERPKGSFSTLEIQRTEQGDSAMYLCAIGTEGEQFFGPGTRLTVL.